What follows is one TCR beta chain and its context. The target antigen is unknown. This sample stems from a study of shared clonotypes between healthy human individuals. CD4+ cells underwent separation, giving CD45RA+ naive and CD45RA-negative memory subsets. Study results and limitations: Estimated richness was generally greater in naive than memory subsets. Sharing across several donors was seen in 4% to 6.5% of naive CD4 clonotypes.

Replicate PCRs from sorted subsets contained roughly 200 ng DNA, which is some 32,000 T cell genomes. The assay was immunoSEQ multiplex PCR, and TCRdb's table has in-frame clones only and misses some. The repertoire consists of about a million clones, with about 76% occurring once and the leading ten covering 1.4% to 1.5%. Germline CDR1 reads SGHTA; CDR2 reads FQGTGA. CDR3 size: 15 residues. The V end lost 5 bases, the J end lost 5 bases, and 15 bases lay between the germline ends. The J gene is TRBJ2-2, the V gene TRBV7-3, with D possibly TRBD2 on 5 matching bases. What was sequenced was memory CD4+ T cells sorted from blood. This sample's subset: CD45RA-negative fraction. The TCR comes from a man between 18 and 35 years old in good health. CDR3 region: CASSPVSGSTGELFF. The CDR3 DNA reads as TGTGCCAGCAGCCCCGTATCGGGGAGTACCGGGGAGCTGTTTTTT.